These 19 T cell receptor beta chains were all obtained from the same sample, sequenced in a study of T cell responses to AZD1222 COVID-19 vaccine. Sequenced by immunoSEQ multiplex PCR; TCRdb stores in-frame clones only, minus some. The sample has 84,000 or so clones; 85% to 90% are singletons. The specimen was peripheral blood, collected on day 0 of AZD1222 vaccination. These receptors were taken from an adult in good health.

The chain uses TRBV15 and TRBJ2-1; TRBD1 agrees at 7 bases. The CDR3 sequence is 14 residues long. The germline CDR1 and CDR2 sequences are LNHNV and YYDKDF (reference sequence). J gave up 4 bases and V 6 bases, and 6 bases lay outside the gene matches. The DNA for the CDR3 is TGTGCCACCAGTTCCCGGGACAGTTACAATGAGCAGTTCTTC. Amino acid sequence: CATSSRDSYNEQFF.

The chain couples TRBV13 to TRBJ2-3; 10 bases agree with TRBD1. CDR1 is PRHDT, CDR2 FYEKMQ, per germline (reference sequence). This CDR3 contains 17 residues. J was trimmed by 1 base and V by 4 bases; bases with no gene match: 8. The CDR3 here is CASSSGTGAGGTDTQYF. The CDR3, as DNA: TGTGCCAGCAGCTCCGGGACAGGGGCAGGGGGCACAGATACGCAGTATTTT.

The chain has TRBV5-1 and TRBJ2-7, with 9 bases lining up with TRBD2. Germline CDR1 reads SGHRS; CDR2 reads YFSETQ. J gave up 6 bases and V 7 bases, and 11 bases lay outside the gene matches. CDR3 length: 14 residues. The CDR3 coding sequence is TGCGCCAGCCGCCTGCTGCGGGAGGGCCTCGAGCAGTACTTC. Protein sequence: CASRLLREGLEQYF. Filled out from reference TRBV5-1 and TRBJ2-7, the complete variable domain reads KAGVTQTPRYLIKTRGQQVTLSCSPISGHRSVSWYQQTPGQGLQFLFEYFSETQRNKGNFPGRFSGRQFSNSRSEMNVSTLELGDSALYLCASRLLREGLEQYFGPGTRLTVT.

The V and J genes are TRBV30 and TRBJ2-4; TRBD2 matches at 7 bases. V shed 1 base, J shed 6 bases, and the junction held 6 bases outside the gene matches. CDR1 and CDR2 (germline): GTSNPN, SVGIG (reference sequence). The CDR3 contains 14 residues. The CDR3 DNA sequence: TGTGCCTGGAGTGGGGGGGGTTCGGGAAACATTCAGTACTTC. It specifies CAWSGGGSGNIQYF.

V and J are TRBV28 and TRBJ2-1; D may be TRBD1 or TRBD2 (5 bases each). Trimming took 6 bases from V and 8 from J, leaving 20 bases between them. The CDR3 spans 15 residues. Germline V gene lookup returns CDR1 MDHEN and CDR2 SYDVKM. CDR3 bases: TGTGCCAGCAGCCGACCCGGGACGGTTGGTTATGAGCAGTTCTTC. This sequence encodes CASSRPGTVGYEQFF.

The rearrangement uses TRBV11-2 and TRBJ1-6; D uncertain. With 2 bases removed from V and 0 bases from J, the gap between germline ends came to 5 bases. The CDR3 sequence is 15 residues long. The V gene's germline CDR1 is SGHAT and CDR2 FQNNGV. The chain's CDR3 is CASSLSDSYNSPLHF. DNA of the CDR3: TGTGCCAGCAGCTTATCAGACTCCTATAATTCACCCCTCCACTTT.

This clone occurred once. The chain recombines TRBV7-2 with TRBJ1-2; possible D gene TRBD1, 5 bases. The V and J ends lost 0 bases and 4 bases respectively, with 9 bases between them. CDR1 is SGHTA, CDR2 FQGNSA, per germline. This CDR3 spans 14 amino acids. The CDR3 reads CASSLAQGSYGYTF. The CDR3 DNA follows: TGTGCCAGCAGCTTAGCCCAGGGCTCCTATGGCTACACCTTC.

The chain has TRBV10-3 and TRBJ1-1, with D perhaps matching TRBD1 (6 bases). The CDR3 length is 15 residues. Germline V lookup: CDR1 ENHRY, CDR2 SYGVKD. The V gene lost 4 bases and the J gene lost 5 bases, with 17 bases spanning the gap. CDR3 sequence: CAISAGQPTGTEAFF. In DNA form, the CDR3 reads TGTGCCATCAGTGCGGGCCAACCAACAGGGACTGAAGCTTTCTTT.

This clone came up a few times. V usage is TRBV6-6 and J usage is TRBJ2-1, with D unresolved. Trimming cost V 4 bases and J 5 bases, with 9 bases left between them. This CDR3 has 13 amino acids. Germline V gene lookup returns CDR1 MNHNY and CDR2 SVGAGI (reference sequence). The CDR3 nucleotides read TGTGCCAGCAGTTTCGAGATACACAATGAGCAGTTCTTC. Encoded protein: CASSFEIHNEQFF.

The rearrangement uses TRBV12-5 and TRBJ2-7; D is possibly TRBD2 (6 bases). Germline V CDR1 and CDR2: LGHNT, FRNRAP. V was clipped by 4 bases and J by 5 bases, with 9 bases between them. This CDR3 is built from 12 residues. CDR3 in DNA: TGTGCTAGTGGTTGGGGGGTCCACGAGCAGTACTTC. This gives the protein CASGWGVHEQYF.

This chain connects TRBV19 to TRBJ2-1; D might be TRBD2 (5 bases). The V and J ends lost 6 bases and 2 bases respectively, with 20 bases between them. This CDR3 is 17 amino acids long. Germline values: CDR1 LNHDA, CDR2 SQIVND (reference sequence). CDR3 sequence: CASSTGLPSRPYNEQFF. As DNA, the CDR3 is TGTGCCAGTAGCACTGGACTTCCCAGTCGCCCCTACAATGAGCAGTTCTTC.

The chain joins TRBV12-3 or TRBV12-4 to TRBJ1-1; D unclear. CDR3 size: 13 residues. V shed 5 bases and J shed 3 bases, with 10 bases lying between them. The CDR3 nucleotides are TGTGCCAGCAGTCCGGACGGCTACACTGAAGCTTTCTTT. Its protein is CASSPDGYTEAFF.

This rearrangement joins TRBV5-1 to TRBJ2-3; 13 bases align to TRBD2. Germline CDR1 SGHRS, CDR2 YFSETQ. This CDR3 is 17 amino acids long. V trimming: 4 bases; J trimming: 5 bases; junction bases outside the gene matches: 10. Here the CDR3 DNA reads TGCGCCAGCAGCATAGGACGGACTAGCGGGAGTGGAGATACGCAGTATTTT. It codes for CASSIGRTSGSGDTQYF. Drawing the rest from reference TRBV5-1 and TRBJ2-3, the complete variable domain is KAGVTQTPRYLIKTRGQQVTLSCSPISGHRSVSWYQQTPGQGLQFLFEYFSETQRNKGNFPGRFSGRQFSNSRSEMNVSTLELGDSALYLCASSIGRTSGSGDTQYFGPGTRLTVL.

The V call is TRBV7-6, the J call TRBJ1-1; maybe TRBD1 (5 bases). The CDR3 has 15 amino acids. The V gene lost 5 bases and the J gene lost 4 bases, with 17 bases spanning the gap. The germline V gene encodes CDR1 SGHVS and CDR2 FNYEAQ. CDR3 protein: CASSLRTEGITEAFF. CDR3 nucleotide sequence: TGTGCCAGCAGCCTCCGGACGGAGGGGATCACTGAAGCTTTCTTT.

CDR3 residues: CASSGGADTQYF. CDR3 nucleotide sequence: TGTGCCAGCAGTGGAGGGGCGGATACGCAGTATTTT. This chain links TRBV27 with TRBJ2-3, with a possible D match to TRBD2 (6 bases). V lost 5 bases to trimming and J lost 6 bases, with 9 bases between them. CDR1 MNHEY and CDR2 SMNVEV come from the germline V gene (reference sequence). The CDR3 consists of 12 residues.

The rearrangement joins TRBV2 to TRBJ2-1; 13 nucleotides agree with TRBD2. The CDR3 has 15 residues. The J segment lost 9 bases and the V segment lost 2 bases, leaving 4 bases of the junction unmatched. CDR1 is SNHLY and CDR2 is FYNNEI in the germline V gene. CDR3 coding DNA: TGTGCCAGCAGTGAACCGGGACTAGCGGGACCTGAGCAGTTCTTC. Translating gives CASSEPGLAGPEQFF.

The chain joins TRBV5-1 to TRBJ1-4, with 11 bases that match TRBD1. Germline loops: CDR1 SGHRS, CDR2 YFSETQ. Trimming cost V 4 bases and J 5 bases; bases outside gene matches: 4. The CDR3 spans 15 residues. The CDR3 is CASSGGTGGNEKLFF. The CDR3 coding sequence is TGCGCCAGCAGCGGGGGGACAGGGGGAAATGAAAAACTGTTTTTT.

CDR3 protein: CASSLVGTGTTGELFF. Here the CDR3 DNA reads TGTGCCAGCAGCTTAGTGGGGACAGGGACCACCGGGGAGCTGTTTTTT. The chain joins TRBV7-6 to TRBJ2-2; 9 bases match TRBD1. The trim removed 1 base at V and 4 bases at J, leaving 4 bases unmatched. The CDR3 contains 16 residues. Germline loops: CDR1 SGHVS, CDR2 FNYEAQ.

The chain recombines TRBV7-9 with TRBJ2-1; D unresolved. V was trimmed by 5 bases and J by 6 bases, leaving 8 bases between them. Germline V CDR1 and CDR2: SEHNR, FQNEAQ (reference sequence). This CDR3 has 12 residues. The CDR3 bases are TGTGCCAGCAGCACCACCGCCAATGAGCAGTTCTTC. It encodes CASSTTANEQFF.